Below, 24 T cell receptor beta chains from the same sample are listed, as sequenced in a study of cytomegalovirus exposure and HLA in healthy donors. With 60 Vbeta and 13 Jbeta primers, the PCR was carried out. Here immunoSEQ multiplex PCR was the method, and the copy in TCRdb shows in-frame clones only, minus some. The top ten hold roughly 1.5% of the sample, which has about 120,000 clones, approximately 80% seen once. Sequences were obtained from PBMCs. The receptors were gathered from a woman aged 18-29 years in good health and CMV-seronegative.

The chain couples TRBV2 to TRBJ1-1; 9 bases align to TRBD1. After removal of 7 bases from V and 5 bases from J, the junction contained 5 bases not matched to a gene. The CDR3 has 13 residues. Looked up from germline, CDR1 is SNHLY and CDR2 is FYNNEI. The CDR3 loop reads CASNGDRDTEAFF. DNA for the CDR3: TGTGCCAGCAATGGGGACAGGGATACTGAAGCTTTCTTT.

The chain links TRBV5-1 to TRBJ2-7; no clear D gene. This CDR3 spans 12 amino acids. The V and J ends lost 4 bases and 5 bases respectively, with 10 bases between them. Germline values: CDR1 SGHRS, CDR2 YFSETQ. The CDR3 reads CASSPESDEQYF. In nucleotides, the CDR3 is TGCGCCAGCAGCCCGGAGAGCGACGAGCAGTACTTC.

CDR3 sequence (DNA): TGTGCCAGCAGTTCCGGGACAGGGGAAGAGACCCAGTACTTC. Amino acid sequence: CASSSGTGEETQYF. The chain recombines TRBV2 with TRBJ2-5, with 10 bases fitting TRBD1. The V gene's germline CDR1 is SNHLY and CDR2 FYNNEI. The CDR3 has 14 amino acids. The trim removed 5 bases at V and 3 bases at J, leaving 3 bases unmatched.

The V and J genes are TRBV30 and TRBJ1-1; a weak D match, TRBD1 (5 bases). Trimming left V 0 bases short and J 1 base short, with 12 bases between. Germline V gene lookup returns CDR1 GTSNPN and CDR2 SVGIG (reference sequence). This CDR3 is 15 amino acids long. Here the CDR3 DNA reads TGTGCCTGGAGTGTTGGAGGGGCCTCGAACACTGAAGCTTTCTTT. It codes for CAWSVGGASNTEAFF.

The rearrangement links TRBV2 to TRBJ1-2, with D possibly matching TRBD1 (5 bases). V lost 7 bases and J lost 7, with 10 bases in between. CDR3 size: 11 residues. Germline V gene sequence: CDR1 SNHLY, CDR2 FYNNEI. For the CDR3, the DNA is TGTGCCAGCACGGGGGAAACTGGCTACACCTTC. Residues: CASTGETGYTF. Variable domain in full (rest from reference TRBV2 and TRBJ1-2): EPEVTQTPSHQVTQMGQEVILRCVPISNHLYFYWYRQILGQKVEFLVSFYNNEISEKSEIFDDQFSVERPDGSNFTLKIRSTKLEDSAMYFCASTGETGYTFGSGTRLTVV.

CDR3 coding DNA: TGCGCCAGCAGTGAGTCGATAGCGGGGCCCTACGAGCAGTACTTC. This translates into CASSESIAGPYEQYF. The chain couples TRBV10-1 to TRBJ2-7; TRBD2 aligns across 8 bases. Germline trimming cut 0 bases from V and 2 bases from J; bases unmatched to any gene: 3. The V gene's germline CDR1 is WNHNN and CDR2 SYGVQD (reference sequence). The CDR3 consists of 15 residues.

The chain carries TRBV2 and TRBJ1-1; D not certain. CDR3 length: 13 residues. Germline V gene lookup returns CDR1 SNHLY and CDR2 FYNNEI. With 1 base removed from V and 1 base from J, the gap between germline ends came to 4 bases. CDR3 in amino acids: CASSEGRNTEAFF. In nucleotides, the CDR3 is TGTGCCAGCAGTGAAGGCAGGAACACTGAAGCTTTCTTT.

Notes on this clone: A read error may produce the germline difference seen at one junction end. The gene calls are TRBV27 and TRBJ2-7, with 9 bases matching TRBD1. CDR3 length equals 19 residues. The germline gives CDR1 MNHEY, CDR2 SMNVEV (reference sequence). In DNA, the CDR3 is TGTGCCAGCAGTCTATCTCCCCCCTCGGACAGGGGTCCTTCCTACGAGCAGTACTTC. This codes for CASSLSPPSDRGPSYEQYF.

The chain has TRBV6-1 and TRBJ1-2; D remains unclear. CDR1 MNHNS and CDR2 SASEGT come from the germline V gene. The V end was cut by 4 bases, the J end by 4 bases, with 13 bases between. The length of the CDR3 is 14 residues. CDR3 in amino acids: CASSAGSVGYGYTF. The CDR3 nucleotides are TGTGCCAGCAGTGCCGGTTCTGTCGGCTATGGCTACACCTTC.

This sequence joins TRBV5-1 and TRBJ1-3, with a possible D match to TRBD1 (5 bases). The CDR3 sequence is 14 residues long. V lost 0 bases to trimming and J lost 4 bases, with 8 bases between them. The germline gives CDR1 SGHRS, CDR2 YFSETQ. The CDR3 DNA reads as TGCGCCAGCAGCTTGGGACAGCTCGGAAACACCATATATTTT. Translation: CASSLGQLGNTIYF.

The chain combines TRBV4-1 with TRBJ2-3, with 10 bases lining up with TRBD2. CDR3 length: 17 residues. J gave up 2 bases and V 4 bases, and 9 bases lay outside the gene matches. Germline assignment: CDR1 MGHRA and CDR2 YSYEKL. The CDR3 coding sequence is TGCGCCAGCAGCCGAAATAGCGGGGGGCCCCCCACAGATACGCAGTATTTT. It codes for CASSRNSGGPPTDTQYF.

This chain links TRBV5-1 with TRBJ1-4; tentatively, D is TRBD1 (5 bases). Germline V gene sequence: CDR1 SGHRS, CDR2 YFSETQ. The CDR3 covers 15 residues. The V and J ends lost 5 bases and 0 bases respectively, with 11 bases between them. CDR3 loop: CASRLTVATNEKLFF. For the CDR3, the DNA is TGCGCCAGCAGACTGACAGTTGCAACTAATGAAAAACTGTTTTTT.

This sequence joins TRBV30 and TRBJ1-1, with 9 bases matching TRBD1. Germline V gene data show CDR1 as GTSNPN and CDR2 as SVGIG (reference sequence). Losses at the gene ends were 5 bases for V and 0 bases for J; bases not matched to a gene: 7. This CDR3 region has 15 residues. The chain's CDR3 is CAWYTGGRMNTEAFF. The CDR3 region has the DNA TGTGCCTGGTATACAGGGGGCAGAATGAACACTGAAGCTTTCTTT.

The rearrangement links TRBV5-6 to TRBJ1-1; D is uncertain. Germline V gives CDR1 SGHDT, CDR2 YYEEEE. The CDR3 spans 13 residues. V was pared by 6 bases and J by 5 bases, with 14 bases between. For the CDR3, the DNA is TGTGCCAGCACCCTCCCCCAAGCAACTGAAGCTTTCTTT. Its translation is CASTLPQATEAFF.

The chain is built from TRBV9 and TRBJ2-7, with 11 bases that match TRBD2. The CDR3 spans 14 residues. Trimming cost V 4 bases and J 3 bases; bases outside gene matches: 3. Germline V gene data show CDR1 as SGDLS and CDR2 as YYNGEE. The CDR3 is CASSPGLAGYEQYF. DNA of the CDR3: TGTGCCAGCAGCCCAGGACTAGCGGGCTACGAGCAGTACTTC.

The gene calls are TRBV6-6 and TRBJ1-5, with D perhaps matching TRBD1 (5 bases). Trimming took off 3 bases at V and 5 bases at J, with 11 bases between the two ends. This CDR3 is 14 amino acids long. The germline CDR1 and CDR2 sequences are MNHNY and SVGAGI (reference sequence). The CDR3 region is CASSYPGRDQPQHF. DNA of the CDR3: TGTGCCAGCAGTTATCCGGGCAGGGATCAGCCCCAGCATTTT.

Comment on this clone: The identical CDR3 is also encoded by other nucleotide sequences in the sample. This chain connects TRBV5-1 to TRBJ1-2; D not resolved. The V gene lost 0 bases and the J gene lost 2 bases, with 5 bases spanning the gap. Germline-derived CDR1 and CDR2 are SGHRS and YFSETQ. The CDR3 is 13 residues long. The CDR3 region has the DNA TGCGCCAGCAGCTTGGGGCAAAACTATGGCTACACCTTC. Protein product: CASSLGQNYGYTF.

For this clone: Other DNA sequences in this specimen translate into the identical CDR3. The V and J genes are TRBV7-9 and TRBJ2-2; no clear D. Trimming removed 1 base from V and 1 base from J, with 4 bases in between. CDR1 is SEHNR, CDR2 FQNEAQ, per germline (reference sequence). CDR3 length: 14 residues. This CDR3 is CASSLGQNTGELFF. The CDR3 DNA sequence: TGTGCCAGCAGCTTAGGACAGAACACCGGGGAGCTGTTTTTT.

This clone is a singleton in its sample. The V call is TRBV7-3, the J call TRBJ1-2; D is perhaps TRBD1 (5 bases). Trimming shortened V by 7 bases and J by 8 bases, and 23 bases separated the two germline ends. Germline-derived CDR1 and CDR2 are SGHTA and FQGTGA. The length of the CDR3 is 15 residues. CDR3 in amino acids: CASTSMPLGVEGYTF. DNA of the CDR3: TGTGCCAGCACCTCAATGCCTTTAGGGGTAGAGGGCTACACCTTC.

The J gene is TRBJ1-5, the V gene TRBV2; 7 nucleotides line up with TRBD1. The CDR3 extends over 14 amino acids. Germline trimming cut 6 bases from V and 6 bases from J; bases unmatched to any gene: 8. Germline V gene sequence: CDR1 SNHLY, CDR2 FYNNEI. Written as DNA, the CDR3 is TGTGCCAGCAGGGCACAGGGGTTGAGTCAGCCCCAGCATTTT. Translation gives CASRAQGLSQPQHF.

With regard to this clone: Other DNA sequences in the sample encode the same CDR3. The chain employs TRBV6-5 and TRBJ2-7, with D tentatively TRBD1 (6 bases). Trimming shortened V by 0 bases and J by 5 bases, and 14 bases separated the two germline ends. The CDR3 extends over 15 amino acids. Germline V gene data show CDR1 as MNHEY and CDR2 as SVGAGI. DNA of the CDR3: TGTGCCAGCAGTTACTCTGGTCAGGGGTCTAACGAGCAGTACTTC. Amino acid sequence: CASSYSGQGSNEQYF.

The rearrangement uses TRBV7-2 and TRBJ1-2, with a weak D call TRBD1 (6 bases). From germline, CDR1 is SGHTA and CDR2 FQGNSA. The CDR3 runs 16 residues. V lost 7 bases to trimming and J lost 5 bases, with 23 bases between them. The CDR3 protein is CASIPQGPLYPYGYTF. CDR3 sequence (DNA): TGTGCCAGCATCCCCCAGGGGCCACTATACCCATATGGCTACACCTTC.

The V call is TRBV5-4, the J call TRBJ2-7; a possible D gene is TRBD1 (5 bases). This CDR3 contains 11 residues. Germline CDR1 and CDR2: SGHNT and YYREEE (reference sequence). Trimming stripped 4 bases from V and 11 bases from J, with 13 bases between. CDR3 bases: TGTGCCAGCAGCATCACAGGAAGTAAGTACTTC. It translates to CASSITGSKYF.

The rearrangement joins TRBV6-4 to TRBJ2-2, with TRBD2 matching over 8 bases. Germline lookup yields CDR1 MRHNA and CDR2 SNTAGT. This CDR3 is built from 14 residues. The V and J ends lost 4 bases and 6 bases, in that order; junction bases with no gene match: 4. In nucleotides, the CDR3 is TGTGCCAGCAGTGTAGCGGGATCCGCCGGGGAGCTGTTTTTT. It encodes CASSVAGSAGELFF.